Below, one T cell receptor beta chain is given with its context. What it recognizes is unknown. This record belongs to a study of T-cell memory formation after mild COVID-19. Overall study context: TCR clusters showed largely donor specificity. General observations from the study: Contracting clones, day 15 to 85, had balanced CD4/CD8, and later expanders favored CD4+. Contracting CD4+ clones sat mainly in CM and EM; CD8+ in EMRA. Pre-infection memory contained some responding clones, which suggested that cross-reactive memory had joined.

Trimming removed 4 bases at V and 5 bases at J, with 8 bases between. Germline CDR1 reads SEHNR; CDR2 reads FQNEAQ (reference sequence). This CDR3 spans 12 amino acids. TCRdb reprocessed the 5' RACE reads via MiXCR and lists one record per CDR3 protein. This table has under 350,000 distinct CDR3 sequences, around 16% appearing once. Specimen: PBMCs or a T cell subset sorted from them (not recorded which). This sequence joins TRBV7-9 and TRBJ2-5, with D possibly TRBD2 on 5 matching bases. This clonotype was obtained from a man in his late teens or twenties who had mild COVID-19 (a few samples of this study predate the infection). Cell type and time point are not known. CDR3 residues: CASSSTGETQYF. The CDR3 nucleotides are TGTGCCAGCAGCTCAACGGGGGAGACCCAGTACTTC.